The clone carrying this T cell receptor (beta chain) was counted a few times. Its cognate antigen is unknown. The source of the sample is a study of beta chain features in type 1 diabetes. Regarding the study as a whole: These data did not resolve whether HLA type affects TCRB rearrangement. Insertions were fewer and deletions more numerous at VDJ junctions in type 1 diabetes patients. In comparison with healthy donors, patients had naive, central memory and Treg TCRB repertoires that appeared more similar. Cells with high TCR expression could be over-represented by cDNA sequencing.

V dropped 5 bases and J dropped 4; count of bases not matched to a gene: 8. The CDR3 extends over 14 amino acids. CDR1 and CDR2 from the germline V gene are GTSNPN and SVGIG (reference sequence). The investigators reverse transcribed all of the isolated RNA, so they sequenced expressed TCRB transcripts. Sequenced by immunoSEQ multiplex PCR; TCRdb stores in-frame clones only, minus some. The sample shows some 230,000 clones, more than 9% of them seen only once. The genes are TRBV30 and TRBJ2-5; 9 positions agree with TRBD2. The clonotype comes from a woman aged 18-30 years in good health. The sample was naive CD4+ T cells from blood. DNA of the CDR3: TGTGCCTGGCGGCTAGCGGGGACAAGAGAGACCCAGTACTTC. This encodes CAWRLAGTRETQYF.